This T cell receptor beta chain came from a study of blood T cell repertoires in COVID-19. Study overall: Acute-phase and convalescent COVID-19 samples originated in the United States, Italy and Spain. The cDNA or gDNA used as material had been derived from T cells, B-cell-depleted T cells, or PBMCs.

CDR1 MNHNS and CDR2 SASEGT come from the germline V gene. The CDR3 spans 15 residues. Losses at the gene ends were 2 bases for V and 1 base for J; bases not matched to a gene: 1. Methods used by the authors: Using reference gene primer amplification, nucleated cell counts were estimated. Generated by immunoSEQ multiplex PCR, the TCRdb table keeps only in-frame clones and is missing some. V, J and clone size reflect that table, while D and trimming were determined from the DNA. The sample yields some 120,000 clones, around 89% seen once. This TCR derives from a human donor with acute or convalescent COVID-19. The donor label of this sample is uncertain. Sequenced material: peripheral blood. The chain uses TRBV6-1 and TRBJ2-1; TRBD1 matches 8 bases. This CDR3 is CASSEQGASYNEQFF. The CDR3, as DNA: TGTGCCAGCAGTGAACAGGGGGCGTCCTACAATGAGCAGTTCTTC.